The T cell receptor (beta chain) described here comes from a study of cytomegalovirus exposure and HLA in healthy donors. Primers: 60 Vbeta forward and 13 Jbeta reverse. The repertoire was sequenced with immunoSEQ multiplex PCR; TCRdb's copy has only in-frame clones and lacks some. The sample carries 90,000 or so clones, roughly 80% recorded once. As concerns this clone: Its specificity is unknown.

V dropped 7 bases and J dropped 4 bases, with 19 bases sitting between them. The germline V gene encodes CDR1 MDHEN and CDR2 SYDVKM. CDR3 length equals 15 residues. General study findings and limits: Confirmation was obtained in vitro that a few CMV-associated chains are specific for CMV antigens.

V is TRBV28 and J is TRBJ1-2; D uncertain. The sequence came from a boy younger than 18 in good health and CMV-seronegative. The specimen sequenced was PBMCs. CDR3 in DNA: TGTGCCAGCACACCTTACCGAAGAGTAATCTATGGCTACACCTTC. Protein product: CASTPYRRVIYGYTF.